Shown below are 5 T cell receptor beta chains from a single sample sequenced in a study of blood T cell repertoires in COVID-19. The protocol was immunoSEQ multiplex PCR, while the TCRdb copy is restricted to in-frame clones and leaves out a portion. The sample lists 300,000 to 400,000 clones, approximately 88% occurring once. Sequences were obtained from PBMCs or T cells enriched from blood (not recorded which). The receptors here all came from a man aged 25-40 years who had recovered from COVID-19.

The genes are TRBV9 and TRBJ1-6, with D uncertain. The CDR3 loop spans 15 amino acids. Trimming left V 0 bases short and J 9 bases short, with 13 bases between. The germline CDR1 and CDR2 sequences are SGDLS and YYNGEE. DNA for the CDR3: TGTGCCAGCAGCGTAGCTACGGGTATAGGTTCACCCCTCCACTTT. Protein sequence: CASSVATGIGSPLHF.

In its sample, this clone was seen once. This sequence joins TRBV28 and TRBJ2-3, with D perhaps TRBD2 (5 bases). CDR3 length: 17 residues. Trimming took off 6 bases at V and 6 bases at J, with 25 bases between the two ends. CDR1 is MDHEN, CDR2 SYDVKM, per germline. DNA of the CDR3: TGTGCCAGCAGACCCCTCATGATAGCGCCTCCAGAGGATACGCAGTATTTT. It codes for CASRPLMIAPPEDTQYF.

This sequence joins TRBV28 and TRBJ2-3, with D uncertain. CDR1 is MDHEN, CDR2 SYDVKM, per germline. The CDR3 runs to 14 residues. With 5 bases removed from V and 0 bases from J, the gap between germline ends came to 9 bases. This CDR3 reads CASSRVASTDTQYF. CDR3 DNA sequence: TGTGCCAGCAGTCGCGTTGCCAGCACAGATACGCAGTATTTT. Full variable domain (missing parts from reference TRBV28 and TRBJ2-3): DVKVTQSSRYLVKRTGEKVFLECVQDMDHENMFWYRQDPGLGLRLIYFSYDVKMKEKGDIPEGYSVSREKKERFSLILESASTNQTSMYLCASSRVASTDTQYFGPGTRLTVL.

CDR3 protein: CASSLEGVGTDTQYF. CDR3 nucleotides: TGTGCCAGCAGCTTAGAAGGGGTTGGCACAGATACGCAGTATTTT. The rearrangement joins TRBV11-2 to TRBJ2-3; TRBD1 is a possible D gene (5 bases). The CDR3 extends over 15 amino acids. Trimming took off 0 bases at V and 1 base at J, with 8 bases between the two ends. The germline gives CDR1 SGHAT, CDR2 FQNNGV.

The chain uses TRBV4-2 and TRBJ1-1, with TRBD1 identical over 8 bases. The ends lost 1 base at V and 4 bases at J; junction bases unmatched: 5. CDR3 length: 15 residues. Germline assignment: CDR1 LGHNA and CDR2 YNFKEQ. The CDR3 bases are TGTGCCAGCAGCCAAGTTCAGGGGGCGGGCACTGAAGCTTTCTTT. It yields the protein CASSQVQGAGTEAFF.